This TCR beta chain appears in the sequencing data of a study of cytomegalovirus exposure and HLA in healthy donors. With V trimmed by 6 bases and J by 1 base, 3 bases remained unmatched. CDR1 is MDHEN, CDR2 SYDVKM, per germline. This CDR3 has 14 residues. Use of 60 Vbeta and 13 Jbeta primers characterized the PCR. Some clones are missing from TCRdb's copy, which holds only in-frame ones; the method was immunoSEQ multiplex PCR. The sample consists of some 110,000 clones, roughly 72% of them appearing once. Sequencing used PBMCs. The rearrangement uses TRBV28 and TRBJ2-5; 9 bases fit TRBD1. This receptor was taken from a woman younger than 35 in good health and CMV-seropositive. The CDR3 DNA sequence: TGTGCCAGCAGCCAGGGACAGGGCCAAGAGACCCAGTACTTC. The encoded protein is CASSQGQGQETQYF. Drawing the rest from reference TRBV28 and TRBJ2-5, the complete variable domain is DVKVTQSSRYLVKRTGEKVFLECVQDMDHENMFWYRQDPGLGLRLIYFSYDVKMKEKGDIPEGYSVSREKKERFSLILESASTNQTSMYLCASSQGQGQETQYFGPGTRLLVL.